One sample yielded the 21 T cell receptor beta chains listed below, sequenced in a study of cytomegalovirus exposure and HLA in healthy donors. Amplification used 60 Vbeta primers and 13 Jbeta primers. Measured with immunoSEQ multiplex PCR; TCRdb has only the in-frame clones, and not every one. The table shows approximately 220,000 clones, with about 80% occurring only once. Sequenced: PBMCs. The receptors were sampled from a man aged 35-49 years in good health and CMV-seropositive.

The genes are TRBV5-6 and TRBJ1-1, with D unresolved. Germline V gene sequence: CDR1 SGHDT, CDR2 YYEEEE. V was clipped by 2 bases and J by 0 bases, with 14 bases between them. CDR3 length: 16 amino acids. The CDR3 reads CASSFDLQDMNTEAFF. In nucleotides, the CDR3 is TGTGCCAGCAGCTTTGATCTGCAGGATATGAACACTGAAGCTTTCTTT.

Only a few counts were recorded for this clone. The chain employs TRBV6-5 and TRBJ1-2; 7 positions agree with TRBD1. The CDR3 totals 12 residues. CDR1 and CDR2 from the germline V gene are MNHEY and SVGAGI. With 1 base clipped from V and 14 bases from J, the junction kept 7 bases outside the gene matches. This CDR3 reads CASSYFGQARTF. The CDR3 DNA follows: TGTGCCAGCAGTTACTTCGGACAGGCGAGGACCTTC.

CDR3 sequence reads: CASSSSDSALQGIIEKLFF. The CDR3, as DNA: TGTGCCAGCAGCTCCTCCGATTCGGCGTTACAGGGGATTATTGAAAAACTGTTTTTT. The chain has TRBV21-1 and TRBJ1-4; the D call in the table, TRBD1, was not verified against the DNA. TRBV21-1 is described as a pseudogene. The CDR3 runs to 19 residues.

With respect to this clone: Distinct nucleotide sequences in the sample also encode this CDR3. The chain links TRBV9 to TRBJ2-7, with TRBD1 identical over 11 bases. V was pared by 7 bases and J by 2 bases, with 2 bases of the junction left unmatched. This CDR3 spans 13 amino acids. The germline gives CDR1 SGDLS, CDR2 YYNGEE. The CDR3 bases are TGTGCCAGCTCGGGACAGGGGGCCTACGAGCAGTACTTC. It translates to CASSGQGAYEQYF.

This chain joins TRBV15 and TRBJ2-1, with a possible D match to TRBD2 (6 bases). The CDR3 contains 16 residues. Trimming removed 5 bases at V and 1 base at J, with 15 bases between. CDR1 is LNHNV, CDR2 YYDKDF, per germline (reference sequence). In DNA form, the CDR3 reads TGTGCCACCAGCGGGACCTTGACTAGTTCCTACAATGAGCAGTTCTTC. Residues: CATSGTLTSSYNEQFF. Combining the CDR3 with reference TRBV15 and TRBJ2-1 gives the whole variable domain DAMVIQNPRYQVTQFGKPVTLSCSQTLNHNVMYWYQQKSSQAPKLLFHYYDKDFNNEADTPDNFQSRRPNTSFCFLDIRSPGLGDTAMYLCATSGTLTSSYNEQFFGPGTRLTVL.

This clone was detected once. The chain employs TRBV6-1 and TRBJ1-3; D uncertain. V lost 0 bases to trimming and J lost 6 bases, with 6 bases between them. This CDR3 comprises 13 residues. CDR1 and CDR2 (germline): MNHNS, SASEGT. Written as DNA, the CDR3 is TGTGCCAGCAGTGAAGCTGGCCTAAACACCATATATTTT. Translation gives CASSEAGLNTIYF.

The chain carries TRBV29-1 and TRBJ1-2, with TRBD1 identical over 7 bases. The CDR3 runs 15 residues. The V gene end was trimmed by 7 bases and the J gene end by 2 bases; junction bases not matched to a gene: 13. Germline CDR1 and CDR2: SQVTM and ANQGSEA. This CDR3 reads CSAPWGQGVNYGYTF. The CDR3 DNA reads as TGCAGCGCCCCGTGGGGGCAGGGGGTGAACTATGGCTACACCTTC.

Remarks on this clone: A read error may produce the germline difference seen at one junction end. V usage is TRBV7-9 and J usage is TRBJ2-3; D uncertain. The CDR3 has 15 residues. Per the germline V gene, CDR1 is SEHNR and CDR2 is FQNEAQ (reference sequence). The CDR3 loop is CSSSLGLSSTDTQYF. The CDR3 DNA is TGTTCCAGCAGCTTAGGTCTATCTAGCACAGATACGCAGTATTTT.

This chain uses TRBV18 with TRBJ2-3; TRBD2 agrees at 8 bases. Germline CDR1 and CDR2: KGHSH and LQKENI. CDR3 length: 16 residues. With V trimmed by 0 bases and J by 2 bases, 4 bases remained unmatched. CDR3 sequence (DNA): TGTGCCAGCTCACCACCGACTAGCGCCCACACAGATACGCAGTATTTT. Encoded protein: CASSPPTSAHTDTQYF.

Only one count was recorded for this clone. The rearrangement joins TRBV30 to TRBJ2-2, with D perhaps matching TRBD2 (5 bases). The CDR3 is 14 residues long. The germline V gene encodes CDR1 GTSNPN and CDR2 SVGIG (reference sequence). The V gene lost 7 bases and the J gene lost 1 base, with 13 bases spanning the gap. In DNA, the CDR3 is TGTGCCTCCTTAGCGACAAGGAACACCGGGGAGCTGTTTTTT. Amino acids: CASLATRNTGELFF.

The chain joins TRBV28 to TRBJ1-1; D gene ambiguous. Trimming left V 3 bases short and J 1 base short, with 9 bases between. CDR3 length: 14 residues. Germline loops: CDR1 MDHEN, CDR2 SYDVKM. The CDR3 sequence is CASSFEPGNTEAFF. DNA for the CDR3: TGTGCCAGCAGTTTCGAGCCAGGGAACACTGAAGCTTTCTTT.

The gene calls are TRBV7-2 and TRBJ1-5; D unclear. The germline gives CDR1 SGHTA, CDR2 FQGNSA. The V end lost 6 bases, the J end lost 5 bases, and 11 bases lay between the germline ends. The CDR3 runs to 13 residues. DNA of the CDR3: TGTGCCAGCAGTATAAACACCCATCAGCCCCAGCATTTT. Translation: CASSINTHQPQHF.

The chain combines TRBV7-9 with TRBJ1-5; no firm D call. Germline CDR1 reads SEHNR; CDR2 reads FQNEAQ (reference sequence). V was trimmed by 2 bases and J by 3 bases, leaving 2 bases between them. This CDR3 has 12 amino acids. The CDR3 DNA is TGTGCCAGCAGCTTACTCAATCAGCCCCAGCATTTT. Translated, it gives CASSLLNQPQHF. Based on the CDR3 plus reference TRBV7-9 and TRBJ1-5, the full variable domain is DTGVSQNPRHKITKRGQNVTFRCDPISEHNRLYWYRQTLGQGPEFLTYFQNEAQLEKSRLLSDRFSAERPKGSFSTLEIQRTEQGDSAMYLCASSLLNQPQHFGDGTRLSIL.

This clone was seen just once. The rearrangement links TRBV19 to TRBJ1-4; D possibly corresponds to TRBD1 (5 bases). CDR1 is LNHDA and CDR2 is SQIVND in the germline V gene (reference sequence). V lost 6 bases, J lost 3 bases, and 14 bases lay in between. The CDR3 has 15 residues. The CDR3 bases are TGTGCCAGTAGGACGCCAGGGCTCGCTAATGAAAAACTGTTTTTT. Amino acid sequence: CASRTPGLANEKLFF.

The CDR3: CSVDQPGLSSYNEQFF. In DNA, the CDR3 is TGCAGCGTTGATCAACCGGGTCTGAGCTCCTACAATGAGCAGTTCTTC. The rearrangement uses TRBV29-1 and TRBJ2-1; no definite D call. V was cut by 3 bases and J by 0 bases, with 15 bases left in between. The CDR3 has 16 residues. Germline values: CDR1 SQVTM, CDR2 ANQGSEA.

V and J are TRBV7-9 and TRBJ2-1; 10 bases are a match to TRBD2. With 1 base clipped from V and 7 bases from J, the junction kept 10 bases outside the gene matches. CDR1 and CDR2 (germline): SEHNR, FQNEAQ (reference sequence). CDR3 length: 17 amino acids. The CDR3 sequence: CASSLDRAGGPGNEQFF. In DNA form, the CDR3 reads TGTGCCAGCAGCTTAGATCGAGCGGGAGGGCCGGGGAATGAGCAGTTCTTC.

The rearrangement links TRBV6-4 to TRBJ2-1; weak D call: TRBD1 (6 bases). Germline CDR1 MRHNA, CDR2 SNTAGT. The CDR3 has 15 amino acids. V was pared by 6 bases and J by 3 bases, with 15 bases between. CDR3 DNA: TGTGCCAGCAGGGTCCCGGGACACGGCTACAATGAGCAGTTCTTC. It specifies CASRVPGHGYNEQFF.

This sequence joins TRBV6-5 and TRBJ2-3; weak D call: TRBD2 (5 bases). The V end was cut by 6 bases, the J end by 0 bases, with 10 bases between. From germline, CDR1 is MNHEY and CDR2 SVGAGI. The CDR3 is 14 amino acids. CDR3 residues: CASRRSVSTDTQYF. The DNA of the CDR3 is TGTGCCAGCAGACGTAGCGTTAGCACAGATACGCAGTATTTT.

The CDR3 coding sequence is TGTGCCAGCAGCCAAGATGCGGGGATGGGTGAAAAACTGTTTTTT. This codes for CASSQDAGMGEKLFF. V usage is TRBV14 and J usage is TRBJ1-4; D unresolved. This CDR3 spans 15 amino acids. The ends were cut back, 0 bases at V and 7 bases at J, with 12 bases in the middle. The germline V gene encodes CDR1 SGHDN and CDR2 FVKESK.

The J gene is TRBJ1-2, the V gene TRBV5-1, with D uncertain. CDR3 length equals 13 residues. Trimming left V 2 bases short and J 0 bases short, with 5 bases between. CDR1 and CDR2 from the germline V gene are SGHRS and YFSETQ. The CDR3 DNA sequence: TGCGCCAGCAGCTTCTCTGCTAACTATGGCTACACCTTC. It translates to CASSFSANYGYTF.

This clone was seen just once. This rearrangement joins TRBV19 to TRBJ2-3; 8 bases match TRBD2. Per the germline V gene, CDR1 is LNHDA and CDR2 is SQIVND (reference sequence). V shed 3 bases and J 0 bases; nucleotides not matched to a gene: 8. CDR3 length equals 17 residues. CDR3 protein: CASSIILAGSSTDTQYF. The CDR3 nucleotides read TGTGCCAGTAGTATTATCCTAGCGGGTTCTAGCACAGATACGCAGTATTTT.